This TCR beta chain originates from a study of T cell responses to AZD1222 COVID-19 vaccine. Whole-study results and caveats: None of the repertoires were sampled until the peak T cell response had passed. An increase in Spike-specific TCR breadth and depth was observed after two AZD1222 doses.

TCRdb's copy holds only in-frame clones and misses some; the assay was immunoSEQ multiplex PCR. The data show 240,000 or so clones, 85% to 95% seen once. The CDR3 extends over 14 amino acids. The V and J ends lost 5 bases and 4 bases respectively, with 13 bases between them. Germline-derived CDR1 and CDR2 are LNHDA and SQIVND (reference sequence). A word on this clone: Its target is unknown.

The starting material was peripheral blood, obtained on day 0 of AZD1222 vaccination. This sequence originates from an adult in good health. V and J are TRBV19 and TRBJ2-3; TRBD2 is a possible D gene (6 bases). CDR3 in DNA: TGTGCCAGTAGTTCAAGGACTATACCAGATACGCAGTATTTT. Encoded protein: CASSSRTIPDTQYF.